This T cell receptor (beta chain) comes out of a study of shared clonotypes between healthy human individuals (dated by TCRdb to the early 2020s). A note on the overall study: The cohort comprised a couple of women and three men aged 18 to 49 years. Per donor, leukapheresis produced somewhere between about 0.85 and 9.5 billion PBMCs. Libraries were prepared and TCR repertoires were sequenced by different laboratories using diverse techniques, in order to increase sequencing depth and limit assay-specific biases. The study deeply sequenced blood TCR repertoires of several healthy adults to estimate repertoire size and the extent of clonotype sharing between individuals. For each donor, CD4 naive and CD4 memory were each given three plates, CD8 naive was given two plates, and CD8 memory was given one plate. Study-level results and caveats: Only blood was sampled, and tissue TCR repertoires likely differ from those in blood. Clonotypes shared by all four sorted-subset donors showed higher generation probabilities than non-shared clonotypes. Based on pairwise subsampling, the degree of clonotype sharing among donors was expected to be affected by sequencing depth. When a handful of donors were compared, the shared fraction of clonotypes was around 5% for naive CD4, around 3.6% for naive CD8, roughly 2.5% for memory CD4, and about 0.36% for memory CD8. Even with the large sequencing depth, rarefaction of the sorted-subset datasets indicated that sequencing was incomplete. Larger estimated clonotype richness was generally found for naive subsets than for memory subsets. The small number of donors limited the genetic and exposure-history diversity represented.

Counted from cysteine to phenylalanine, this CDR3 has 13 amino acids. The kept DNA is CDR3 alone, 39 bases in frame from the first base. Trimming costs V 2 bases and J 4 bases, and their ends lie 7 bases apart. The germline V gene yields SGHAT for CDR1 and FQNNGV for CDR2. The donors were healthy, HIV-negative adults who had no recently reported acute infections or vaccinations. Only Caucasian adults living in Nashville, Tennessee, USA were represented among the donors. CD4+ T cells were enriched through magnetic negative selection, after which naive cells were positively selected on CD45RA and the remaining negative fraction served as the memory subset. After blood collection by leukapheresis, PBMCs were isolated using Ficoll-Histopaque density gradient centrifugation and then cryopreserved in the vapor phase of liquid nitrogen. Analytical flow cytometry was used to check the purity and quantity of every magnetically sorted T cell population. Genomic DNA was isolated from each sorted fraction and quantified by UV absorbance on a Nanodrop 2000c.

A word on this clone: Which antigen it targets is not known. Nothing much larger sits one base from this clone, and base qualities are not available.

Using the deep immunoSEQ assay, TCR CDR3 regions were amplified from genomic DNA by multiplex PCR. Genomic DNA extracted from each cell subset was distributed evenly over all wells of several immunoSEQ 96-well plates, and each plate served as one replicate. Each replicate PCR for sorted subsets received roughly 200 ng genomic DNA, equal to about 30,000 T cell genomes. The purified libraries were quantified using a Qubit 3.0 fluorometer, sized with a Bioanalyzer 2100, and then quantified again using the KAPA Library Quantification kit. Each immunoSEQ 96-well plate was sequenced on its own single-read 150-cycle Illumina NextSeq 550 flow cell. The paper's processing steps were these. Because the immunoSEQ output included only junctional sequences and no quality scores, the filtering could not be the same as the filtering used for full-length reads. To assign V/J genes and CDR3, sequences were annotated against IMGT germline references using PyIR, a Python wrapper for IgBLAST v1.9. Any read was removed if the V/J assignment was weak (E-value above 1e-6), the CDR3 was missing, or the read contained stop codons, out-of-frame junctions, or ambiguous translated residues. A V3J clonotype was defined by an identical inferred V gene, J gene, and CDR3 amino acid sequence. Percentage overlap between repertoires was computed as shared unique clonotypes divided by the size of the smaller repertoire. Repertoire richness was assessed with RTK rarefaction, the Chao1 estimator, and Recon v2.1 estimates of unobserved clonotypes. OLGA was used to compute generation probabilities for all TCRbeta clonotypes that the gDNA method yielded from a handful of donors. The immuneACCESS repertoire file appears here via TCRdb, limited to in-frame rearrangements. These files lack a portion of the clones; in checked studies, under half of the deficit traces to unresolved V genes, and the cause of the others is not known. V, J and clone size were drawn from that table, and D and trimming were deduced from the DNA. Here the sample has fewer than 1.8 million clones; 98% occur a single time. The ten most abundant clones make up 0.36% of the sample.

The sample taken for sequencing was naive CD4+ T cells sorted from blood. The label giving this sample's cell subset or site can be read as: CD45RA+ positively selected. In this chain, TRBV11-2 is recombined with TRBJ2-3; a confident D gene designation cannot be given. The clonotype comes from a man under 40 in good health. The CDR3 corresponds to CASSLKSPDTQYF. The DNA sequence is as follows: TGTGCCAGCAGCTTAAAGAGTCCAGATACGCAGTATTTT.